The sequence of this T cell receptor beta chain was determined in a study of human T cells and chemical hapten exposure. TCRdb re-derived calls from the RACE reads in MiXCR, one entry per CDR3 protein. The sample contains under 45,000 distinct CDR3 sequences, 9% to 12% of which appear only once. This clonotype came up many times. The CDR3 length is 14 residues. Trimming took 8 bases from V and 2 from J, leaving 14 bases between them. In germline, CDR1 is SNHLY, CDR2 FYNNEI. Time point given: pre-sensitization, week 0. Regarding treatment: therapeutic diphenylcyclopropenone sensitization with weekly scalp DPC. The authors extracted total RNA from unfractionated whole blood.

The sample in question was whole blood, obtained in connection with sensitization to the hapten diphenylcyclopropenone (DPC). The receptor was derived from a man aged 45-65 years with alopecia areata. Some clones in this sample may be carry-over from other donors' samples. V is TRBV2 and J is TRBJ2-3, with D unresolved. The CDR3 coding sequence is TGTGCCAGCGGGGTGGCAGGTACCACAGATACGCAGTATTTT. Encoded protein: CASGVAGTTDTQYF.